The 24 T cell receptor beta chains below come from one sample, sequenced in a study of T-cell reconstitution after alpha-beta-depleted transplantation in children. A library of TCRbeta sequences, prepared with unique molecular identifiers, was generated. TCRdb re-analysed the PCR reads in MiXCR, keeping a single row per CDR3 protein. The sample contains 500,000 or so distinct CDR3 sequences, 30% to 35% of which appear only once. This sample comprised PBMCs from the stem cell graft donor, obtained from the stem cell graft. The receptor source for this set is a human donor who donated a stem cell graft to a child with aplastic anemia.

There are a few counts of this clonotype. The V call is TRBV7-6, the J call TRBJ1-1, with 7 positions matching TRBD1. From germline, CDR1 is SGHVS and CDR2 FNYEAQ. The CDR3 totals 15 residues. Trimming took 5 bases from V and 4 from J; bases not matched to a gene: 10. CDR3 coding DNA: TGTGCCAGCAGCCCTAGGACAGGCGTACTCACTGAAGCTTTCTTT. Translated: CASSPRTGVLTEAFF.

This sequence joins TRBV27 and TRBJ1-2; 11 nucleotides line up with TRBD1. Germline CDR1 is MNHEY and CDR2 is SMNVEV (reference sequence). V lost 8 bases, J lost 0 bases, and 5 bases stayed unmatched. This CDR3 spans 15 amino acids. The chain's CDR3 is CASFGQGATNYGYTF. Here the CDR3 DNA reads TGTGCCAGCTTTGGACAGGGGGCGACTAACTATGGCTACACCTTC.

Only a few counts were recorded for this clonotype. The J gene is TRBJ2-1, the V gene TRBV5-1; no reliable D call. Germline V gene lookup returns CDR1 SGHRS and CDR2 YFSETQ. This CDR3 is built from 12 residues. The V end lost 3 bases, the J end lost 7 bases, and 8 bases lay between the germline ends. CDR3 DNA sequence: TGCGCCAGCAGCTCCGATTCGAATGAGCAGTTCTTC. Its translation is CASSSDSNEQFF.

This clonotype was seen a few times. This chain joins TRBV29-1 and TRBJ1-5; no clear D. Germline V gene lookup returns CDR1 SQVTM and CDR2 ANQGSEA. Trimming took 5 bases from V and 2 from J, leaving 10 bases between them. This CDR3 contains 13 residues. The CDR3 DNA sequence: TGCAGCGTTCTGGTGGGTGGCAATCAGCCCCAGCATTTT. Translation: CSVLVGGNQPQHF.

This clonotype was observed a handful of times. CDR3 sequence (DNA): TGCAGCTCAAGAGGGACAGTCTCCTACAATGAGCAGTTCTTC. Translating gives CSSRGTVSYNEQFF. The V gene is TRBV29-1, the J gene TRBJ2-1, with 7 bases that match TRBD1. J was trimmed by 0 bases and V by 8 bases; bases with no gene match: 7. Germline V gene data show CDR1 as SQVTM and CDR2 as ANQGSEA. The CDR3 covers 14 residues.

The chain employs TRBV11-2 and TRBJ1-6; no definite D call. V lost 1 base, J lost 1 base, and 8 bases lay in between. Germline loops: CDR1 SGHAT, CDR2 FQNNGV. The CDR3 contains 16 residues. The DNA for the CDR3 is TGTGCCAGCAGCTTAGTATCCGGATCCTATAATTCACCCCTCCACTTT. Protein sequence: CASSLVSGSYNSPLHF.

Only a few counts were recorded for this clonotype. The gene calls are TRBV5-6 and TRBJ2-1; D might be TRBD2 (6 bases). Trimming removed 4 bases at V and 7 bases at J, with 15 bases between. There are 14 residues in the CDR3. Per the germline V gene, CDR1 is SGHDT and CDR2 is YYEEEE. This chain's CDR3 is CASSPIPGENEQFF. The CDR3 nucleotides are TGTGCCAGCAGCCCCATTCCGGGAGAAAATGAGCAGTTCTTC.

This chain uses TRBV20-1 with TRBJ2-3; the match to TRBD1 covers 10 bases. The CDR3 extends over 14 amino acids. V lost 6 bases, J lost 1 base, and 4 bases stayed unmatched. Germline CDR1 DFQATT, CDR2 SNEGSKA (reference sequence). The CDR3, as DNA: TGCAGTGCAGACGACAGGGGGCGCACAGATACGCAGTATTTT. Its translation: CSADDRGRTDTQYF.

The V gene is TRBV20-1, the J gene TRBJ1-1; perhaps TRBD1 as D (6 bases). The CDR3 has 14 amino acids. CDR1 is DFQATT and CDR2 is SNEGSKA in the germline V gene (reference sequence). Trimming cost V 0 bases and J 5 bases, with 13 bases left between them. The CDR3 DNA follows: TGCAGTGCTAGAGATGCGGGGGGCGTGACTGAAGCTTTCTTT. Its protein product is CSARDAGGVTEAFF.

The CDR3 spells CASSRSMGEQYV. Written as DNA, the CDR3 is TGTGCCAGCAGCCGTTCCATGGGCGAGCAGTACGTC. The chain carries TRBV6-2 or TRBV6-3 and TRBJ2-7; D is undetermined. The V gene lost 6 bases and the J gene lost 6 bases, with 12 bases spanning the gap. CDR1 is MNHEY and CDR2 is SVGEGT in the germline V gene. This CDR3 is built from 12 residues.

The chain couples TRBV10-3 to TRBJ2-3, with 7 bases identical to TRBD2. With 2 bases clipped from V and 0 bases from J, the junction kept 2 bases outside the gene matches. The CDR3 has 15 residues. Germline V CDR1 and CDR2: ENHRY, SYGVKD. The CDR3 nucleotides are TGTGCCATCAGTGAGACTAGCGTGAGCACAGATACGCAGTATTTT. Encoded protein: CAISETSVSTDTQYF.

This clonotype has a count of ten or more. The genes are TRBV7-2 and TRBJ2-2, with no clear D. Trimming took off 4 bases at V and 3 bases at J, with 3 bases between the two ends. Germline CDR1 and CDR2: SGHTA and FQGNSA. The CDR3 runs to 12 residues. As DNA, the CDR3 is TGTGCCAGCAGCTCCGACACCGGGGAGCTGTTTTTT. Protein: CASSSDTGELFF.

The gene calls are TRBV18 and TRBJ1-2; D gene unclear. V lost 8 bases and J lost 5, with 15 bases in between. CDR1 KGHSH and CDR2 LQKENI come from the germline V gene. The CDR3 is 13 residues long. CDR3 DNA sequence: TGTGCCAGCCACCCTCGGGGAGGGTATGGCTACACCTTC. It is translated as CASHPRGGYGYTF. Filled out from reference TRBV18 and TRBJ1-2, the complete variable domain reads NAGVMQNPRHLVRRRGQEARLRCSPMKGHSHVYWYRQLPEEGLKFMVYLQKENIIDESGMPKERFSAEFPKEGPSILRIQQVVRGDSAAYFCASHPRGGYGYTFGSGTRLTVV.

This clonotype was seen a few times. The rearrangement links TRBV15 to TRBJ1-5; D might be TRBD1 (5 bases). Trimming removed 0 bases from V and 6 bases from J, with 18 bases in between. The germline CDR1 and CDR2 sequences are LNHNV and YYDKDF (reference sequence). This CDR3 is 17 amino acids long. The chain's CDR3 is CATSRDAGRGTGQPQHF. The CDR3 coding sequence is TGTGCCACCAGCAGAGATGCTGGACGCGGGACGGGTCAGCCCCAGCATTTT.

CDR3 coding DNA: TGCAGTGCTAGATCGGGACAGATGGGCTCTGGAAACACCATATATTTT. Encoded protein: CSARSGQMGSGNTIYF. The chain combines TRBV20-1 with TRBJ1-3, with 7 bases matching TRBD1. In germline, CDR1 is DFQATT, CDR2 SNEGSKA (reference sequence). The J segment lost 0 bases and the V segment lost 2 bases, leaving 7 bases of the junction unmatched. This CDR3 comprises 16 residues.

This chain uses TRBV29-1 with TRBJ2-1, with 10 bases aligning to TRBD1. This CDR3 contains 13 residues. Trimming took 4 bases from V and 7 from J; bases not matched to a gene: 4. Germline V gene data show CDR1 as SQVTM and CDR2 as ANQGSEA. The CDR3 DNA is TGCAGCGTTGGGGGACAGGGGAGTAATGAGCAGTTCTTC. As protein: CSVGGQGSNEQFF.

This clonotype was seen a handful of times. The genes are TRBV27 and TRBJ2-1; D might be TRBD1 (5 bases). The CDR3 is 14 amino acids. V lost 2 bases, J lost 4 bases, and 9 bases lay in between. The germline gives CDR1 MNHEY, CDR2 SMNVEV (reference sequence). The CDR3: CASSLVDSYNEQFF. CDR3 nucleotides: TGTGCCAGCAGTTTAGTTGACAGTTACAATGAGCAGTTCTTC.

This clonotype was detected a few times. This chain connects TRBV29-1 to TRBJ1-3, with D uncertain. Germline V gene sequence: CDR1 SQVTM, CDR2 ANQGSEA. The CDR3 has 13 residues. V was shortened by 0 bases and J by 2 bases, with 5 bases between the two germline ends. CDR3 DNA: TGCAGCGTTGAAGAGGGCGCTGGAAACACCATATATTTT. Translating it yields CSVEEGAGNTIYF.

This clonotype was seen ten or more times. The genes are TRBV29-1 and TRBJ2-5; the match to TRBD2 covers 9 bases. The germline V gene encodes CDR1 SQVTM and CDR2 ANQGSEA. The ends lost 6 bases at V and 5 bases at J; junction bases unmatched: 10. The CDR3 totals 14 residues. DNA of the CDR3: TGCAGCGTCCAGACTAGCGGTGGAAGTGAGACCCAGTACTTC. This sequence encodes CSVQTSGGSETQYF.

The gene calls are TRBV12-3 or TRBV12-4 and TRBJ2-3, with no clear D. V lost 2 bases and J 3 bases, leaving 6 bases between the germline ends. The CDR3 has 13 residues. Written as DNA, the CDR3 is TGTGCCAGCAGTTTAACCCGTACAGATACGCAGTATTTT. Residues: CASSLTRTDTQYF.

This clonotype was detected only a few times. This chain joins TRBV18 and TRBJ2-1; D gene unclear. Trimming left V 0 bases short and J 6 bases short, with 6 bases between. The CDR3 length is 13 residues. The germline CDR1 and CDR2 sequences are KGHSH and LQKENI. The CDR3 here is CASSPPSSNEQFF. CDR3 sequence (DNA): TGTGCCAGCTCACCACCTTCGAGCAATGAGCAGTTCTTC.

V and J are TRBV6-1 and TRBJ1-6; 8 nucleotides match TRBD1. The CDR3 spans 15 residues. Germline CDR1 MNHNS, CDR2 SASEGT. The V and J ends lost 6 bases and 10 bases, in that order; junction bases with no gene match: 11. The CDR3 loop is CASSLNQGAGSPLHF. DNA of the CDR3: TGTGCCAGCAGCCTTAACCAGGGGGCTGGATCACCCCTCCACTTT.

V gene TRBV9 combines with J gene TRBJ1-1, with 8 bases matching TRBD1. The V and J ends lost 3 bases and 5 bases, in that order; junction bases with no gene match: 6. The CDR3 totals 14 residues. CDR1 SGDLS and CDR2 YYNGEE come from the germline V gene. The CDR3 DNA follows: TGTGCCAGCAGCGCCACAGGGGGAAGGACTGAAGCTTTCTTT. Protein product: CASSATGGRTEAFF. Variable domain in full (rest from reference TRBV9 and TRBJ1-1): DSGVTQTPKHLITATGQRVTLRCSPRSGDLSVYWYQQSLDQGLQFLIQYYNGEERAKGNILERFSAQQFPDLHSELNLSSLELGDSALYFCASSATGGRTEAFFGQGTRLTVV.

This chain uses TRBV3-1 with TRBJ1-2; D is ambiguous. CDR1 and CDR2 from the germline V gene are LGHDT and YNNKEL (reference sequence). V dropped 1 base and J dropped 8 bases, with 17 bases sitting between them. The CDR3 has 15 residues. As DNA, the CDR3 is TGTGCCAGCAGCCAAGGGCTACGGGGAAGCGGGGGCTACACCTTC. Translating it yields CASSQGLRGSGGYTF. Variable domain in full (rest from reference TRBV3-1 and TRBJ1-2): DTAVSQTPKYLVTQMGNDKSIKCEQNLGHDTMYWYKQDSKKFLKIMFSYNNKELIINETVPNRFSPKSPDKAHLNLHINSLELGDSAVYFCASSQGLRGSGGYTFGSGTRLTVV.